The 20 T cell receptor beta chains reported below all come from one sample, sequenced in a study of T-cell reconstitution after alpha-beta-depleted transplantation in children. A library of TCRbeta sequences, prepared with unique molecular identifiers, was generated. TCRdb redid the calling of the PCR reads with MiXCR, one entry per CDR3 protein. Of hundreds of thousands of distinct CDR3 sequences detected, 15% to 20% appear once; the ten largest clones hold under 30%. Sequencing was performed on PBMCs, mostly from graft donor cells, taken 360 days after TCRalphabeta/CD19-depleted stem cell transplant. These receptors were obtained from a boy less than two years old who had a stem cell transplant for Wiskott-Aldrich syndrome, so the T cells may come from the graft donor.

A few counts support this clonotype. The chain employs TRBV27 and TRBJ2-7; TRBD1 matches at 8 bases. The V segment lost 5 bases and the J segment 4 bases; nucleotides outside the gene matches: 10. This CDR3 comprises 15 residues. Germline CDR1 and CDR2: MNHEY and SMNVEV (reference sequence). The CDR3 nucleotides read TGTGCCAGCAGTCACCGGACAGGGCTCTTTTACGAGCAGTACTTC. Translation: CASSHRTGLFYEQYF.

In this sample, this clonotype turned up many times. This chain joins TRBV7-9 and TRBJ2-7, with a possible D match to TRBD2 (6 bases). The V gene's germline CDR1 is SEHNR and CDR2 FQNEAQ (reference sequence). The CDR3 length is 15 residues. Trimming left V 0 bases short and J 3 bases short, with 12 bases between. DNA of the CDR3: TGTGCCAGCAGCTTAGCGCCGGGTAGCGGCTACGAGCAGTACTTC. Protein product: CASSLAPGSGYEQYF.

J is TRBJ2-3 and V is TRBV2; the match to TRBD2 covers 8 bases. The CDR3 sequence is 14 residues long. The J segment lost 6 bases and the V segment lost 6 bases, leaving 8 bases of the junction unmatched. Germline V gives CDR1 SNHLY, CDR2 FYNNEI. The CDR3 here is CASSVLSGKDTQYF. The CDR3 DNA is TGTGCCAGCAGCGTCCTTAGCGGGAAGGATACGCAGTATTTT.

The V call is TRBV5-1, the J call TRBJ1-2; unclear D gene. With 4 bases removed from V and 2 bases from J, the gap between germline ends came to 12 bases. CDR1 and CDR2 from the germline V gene are SGHRS and YFSETQ. CDR3 length: 14 residues. In DNA, the CDR3 is TGCGCCAGCAGCCCCCTGATGGCAAACTATGGCTACACCTTC. Its protein product is CASSPLMANYGYTF.

The chain carries TRBV2 and TRBJ2-3, with D possibly matching TRBD1 (5 bases). Trimming stripped 6 bases from V and 1 base from J, with 14 bases between. Germline V CDR1 and CDR2: SNHLY, FYNNEI. CDR3 size: 15 residues. CDR3 in amino acids: CASSDGHGGTDTQYF. The CDR3, as DNA: TGTGCCAGCAGCGACGGACACGGCGGCACAGATACGCAGTATTTT.

In DNA, the CDR3 is TGTGCCAGCAGTCCCATAATCCAAGAGACCCAGTACTTC. This translates into CASSPIIQETQYF. This rearrangement joins TRBV12-3 or TRBV12-4 to TRBJ2-5, with D uncertain. The CDR3 contains 13 residues. With 5 bases removed from V and 1 base from J, the gap between germline ends came to 8 bases.

The V call is TRBV5-1, the J call TRBJ2-5; D may be TRBD1 (6 bases). The CDR3 consists of 16 residues. CDR1 is SGHRS, CDR2 YFSETQ, per germline. V was shortened by 3 bases and J by 1 base, with 16 bases between the two germline ends. CDR3 in DNA: TGCGCCAGCAGCTGGACAGCCTTGGGGGTCCAAGAGACCCAGTACTTC. Protein product: CASSWTALGVQETQYF.

The chain links TRBV3-1 to TRBJ2-3, with TRBD2 matching 10 bases. This CDR3 is 15 amino acids long. Germline CDR1 LGHDT, CDR2 YNNKEL (reference sequence). V lost 4 bases, J lost 3 bases, and 4 bases stayed unmatched. CDR3 in amino acids: CASSRTGLATDTQYF. The CDR3 nucleotides are TGTGCCAGCAGCCGAACGGGACTAGCGACAGATACGCAGTATTTT.

V is TRBV4-2 and J is TRBJ2-5, with 11 bases that match TRBD2. Germline CDR1 LGHNA, CDR2 YNFKEQ. The CDR3 has 16 amino acids. V lost 5 bases and J lost 2; bases outside the gene matches: 7. CDR3 in DNA: TGTGCCAGCAGCTCAAGGACTAGCGGGCGACAAGAGACCCAGTACTTC. Encoded protein: CASSSRTSGRQETQYF.

This chain links TRBV20-1 with TRBJ2-1; 10 bases are shared with TRBD1. The CDR3 extends over 15 amino acids. Germline V gives CDR1 DFQATT, CDR2 SNEGSKA (reference sequence). The trim removed 5 bases at V and 2 bases at J, leaving 6 bases unmatched. CDR3 coding DNA: TGCAGTGCTTGTCGGGACAGGGGCCCCTACAATGAGCAGTTCTTC. It encodes CSACRDRGPYNEQFF.

This clonotype has a handful of counts. The J gene is TRBJ2-7, the V gene TRBV28, with 10 bases fitting TRBD1. The ends lost 6 bases at V and 6 bases at J; junction bases unmatched: 8. Germline V gene lookup returns CDR1 MDHEN and CDR2 SYDVKM. The CDR3 is 14 amino acids. CDR3 region: CASRTGTGVGEQYF. The CDR3 DNA reads as TGTGCCAGCAGGACCGGGACAGGGGTAGGCGAGCAGTACTTC.

This clonotype was counted ten times or more. The chain couples TRBV5-1 to TRBJ2-3, with D maybe TRBD2 (6 bases). Germline CDR1 and CDR2: SGHRS and YFSETQ. There are 16 residues in the CDR3. The V end was cut by 3 bases, the J end by 0 bases, with 14 bases between. The CDR3 DNA reads TGCGCCAGCAGCTCAGGACTATCGCTTAGCACAGATACGCAGTATTTT. This encodes CASSSGLSLSTDTQYF.

Details on this clonotype: At one end, the junction sequence differs from germline, possibly due to a read error. J is TRBJ2-5 and V is TRBV7-9, with TRBD1 matching 9 bases. Germline V lookup: CDR1 SEHNR, CDR2 FQNEAQ (reference sequence). The CDR3 has 16 residues. The CDR3 spells CASSFGTGNLEESQYF. CDR3 sequence (DNA): TGTGCCAGCAGCTTTGGGACAGGGAATTTGGAAGAGTCCCAGTACTTC.

Only a few counts were recorded for this clonotype. The V and J genes are TRBV10-3 and TRBJ2-3, with 9 positions matching TRBD2. CDR3 length equals 16 residues. V dropped 2 bases and J dropped 2; count of bases not matched to a gene: 5. The V gene's germline CDR1 is ENHRY and CDR2 SYGVKD. The CDR3 loop reads CAISEASGVFTDTQYF. The CDR3 bases are TGTGCCATCAGTGAGGCTAGCGGGGTTTTCACAGATACGCAGTATTTT.

This clonotype was picked up many times. V gene TRBV12-3 or TRBV12-4 combines with J gene TRBJ2-1; 9 bases are a match to TRBD1. V dropped 4 bases and J dropped 4; count of bases not matched to a gene: 5. The CDR3 runs to 15 residues. The CDR3 bases are TGTGCCAGCAGTTCCTCGGGACAGGGTTACAATGAGCAGTTCTTC. It encodes CASSSSGQGYNEQFF.

This clonotype was seen ten or more times. The rearrangement links TRBV29-1 to TRBJ1-5; D not resolved. CDR1 SQVTM and CDR2 ANQGSEA come from the germline V gene. The CDR3 runs to 12 residues. CDR3 DNA sequence: TGCAGTGGCGGGAATAGCAATCAGCCCCAGCATTTT. This encodes CSGGNSNQPQHF.

The chain joins TRBV5-1 to TRBJ2-5, with D possibly being TRBD2 (6 bases). CDR1 SGHRS and CDR2 YFSETQ come from the germline V gene. The length of the CDR3 is 13 residues. Between the trimmed V and J ends, which lost 4 bases and 7 bases, there was a span of 14 bases. CDR3 residues: CASSPTGGGTQYF. In DNA form, the CDR3 reads TGCGCCAGCAGCCCGACCGGGGGAGGGACCCAGTACTTC.

The V gene is TRBV12-3 or TRBV12-4, the J gene TRBJ2-7; 11 bases match TRBD2. CDR3 length equals 16 residues. V lost 2 bases to trimming and J lost 4 bases; unmatched junction nucleotides: 7. The CDR3 here is CASSLRLAGSFYEQYF. The CDR3 DNA reads TGTGCCAGCAGTTTAAGACTAGCGGGATCTTTTTACGAGCAGTACTTC.

The gene calls are TRBV5-1 and TRBJ2-5, with TRBD2 identical over 9 bases. There are 16 residues in the CDR3. The junction had 5 bases not matched to a gene; V was cut back by 1 base and J by 1 base. The germline gives CDR1 SGHRS, CDR2 YFSETQ. The chain's CDR3 is CASSLLSREGQETQYF. As DNA, the CDR3 is TGCGCCAGCAGCTTGTTATCGCGGGAGGGCCAAGAGACCCAGTACTTC. Looking up the rest from reference TRBV5-1 and TRBJ2-5 gives the full variable domain: KAGVTQTPRYLIKTRGQQVTLSCSPISGHRSVSWYQQTPGQGLQFLFEYFSETQRNKGNFPGRFSGRQFSNSRSEMNVSTLELGDSALYLCASSLLSREGQETQYFGPGTRLLVL.

There are many counts of this clonotype. The chain couples TRBV12-3 or TRBV12-4 to TRBJ2-5; the D gene is possibly TRBD2 (5 bases). The germline V and J ends were trimmed by 6 bases and 5 bases, with 13 bases remaining between them. This CDR3 contains 13 residues. The CDR3 loop reads CASSISGGETQYF. In DNA form, the CDR3 reads TGTGCCAGCAGCATTAGTGGCGGGGAGACCCAGTACTTC.